This T cell receptor (beta chain) was profiled in a study of T cell repertoires in cytomegalovirus infection. Study-wide points: In two of eight donors, the top clonotype was HLA-C-restricted CMV-specific. Frequencies of public TCR beta families were cumulated, and this identified carriers of CMV plus the relevant HLA.

MiXCR was run by TCRdb on the reads, yielding one entry per CDR3 protein. The repertoire holds over 450,000 distinct CDR3 sequences, with over 9% as singletons. This clonotype has more than one count but fewer than ten. Its antigen is not known. The receptor was derived from a human donor in good health (CMV status not recorded). Some clones in this sample may be carry-over from other donors' samples. Sequenced: PBMCs.

This CDR3 is CSVGGLAGEHYNEQFF. The DNA for the CDR3 is TGCAGCGTTGGGGGACTAGCGGGAGAGCATTACAATGAGCAGTTCTTC. The chain has TRBV29-1 and TRBJ2-1, with 14 positions matching TRBD2. With 4 bases clipped from V and 4 bases from J, the junction kept 6 bases outside the gene matches. The CDR3 is made up of 16 amino acids. The germline V gene encodes CDR1 SQVTM and CDR2 ANQGSEA.